One and the same sample provided the 13 T cell receptor beta chains below, sequenced in a study of blood T cell repertoires in COVID-19. Method: immunoSEQ multiplex PCR; TCRdb's copy keeps in-frame clones and lacks some. The table lists roughly 100,000 clones, about four fifths of them singletons, with 4% to 6% in the top ten. Sequencing input: peripheral blood. The receptors shown here come from an older man with COVID-19, enrolled during active disease.

This clone appeared a single time. The chain couples TRBV27 to TRBJ2-3; a weak D match, TRBD1 (6 bases). V lost 5 bases and J lost 0, with 18 bases in between. This CDR3 spans 17 amino acids. Germline assignment: CDR1 MNHEY and CDR2 SMNVEV (reference sequence). CDR3 DNA sequence: TGTGCCAGCAGTCAAAGGACAGTTTCCACTAGCACAGATACGCAGTATTTT. Its protein product is CASSQRTVSTSTDTQYF.

The CDR3 sequence is CASRRQGISNQPQHF. Written as DNA, the CDR3 is TGTGCCAGCAGGCGACAGGGAATTAGCAATCAGCCCCAGCATTTT. The V call is TRBV28, the J call TRBJ1-5; 7 positions agree with TRBD1. CDR3 length: 15 residues. Germline CDR1 reads MDHEN; CDR2 reads SYDVKM. V lost 6 bases, J lost 0 bases, and 5 bases stayed unmatched.

This clone was seen a single time. The CDR3 DNA follows: TGTGCCAGCAGTTACGGACTAGCGGCTCACACCGGGGAGCTGTTTTTT. Encoded protein: CASSYGLAAHTGELFF. V and J are TRBV6-5 and TRBJ2-2; 10 bases are a match to TRBD2. From germline, CDR1 is MNHEY and CDR2 SVGAGI. The CDR3 is made up of 16 amino acids. Unmatched junction bases numbered 3, after V lost 2 bases and J lost 3 bases.

The chain employs TRBV30 and TRBJ1-2; 10 bases map to TRBD1. This CDR3 has 14 amino acids. Per germline, CDR1 GTSNPN and CDR2 SVGIG (reference sequence). Trimming cost V 7 bases and J 8 bases; bases outside gene matches: 13. The CDR3 region is CAFPGQGNLEGYTF. For the CDR3, the DNA is TGTGCCTTTCCGGGACAGGGGAATCTGGAGGGCTACACCTTC.

The chain employs TRBV11-2 and TRBJ2-1; 13 bases line up with TRBD2. The CDR3 consists of 16 residues. V was clipped by 5 bases and J by 4 bases; unmatched bases: 5. Germline values: CDR1 SGHAT, CDR2 FQNNGV. The CDR3, as DNA: TGTGCCAGCAGCGTCGGACTAGCGGGGGTTTACAATGAGCAGTTCTTC. Translated: CASSVGLAGVYNEQFF.

This sequence joins TRBV28 and TRBJ1-2; TRBD1 is a possible D gene (6 bases). Between the trimmed V and J ends, which lost 6 bases and 2 bases, there was a span of 10 bases. Germline V CDR1 and CDR2: MDHEN, SYDVKM. The CDR3 loop spans 13 amino acids. Written as DNA, the CDR3 is TGTGCCAGCAGCGGAGGACAGAACTATGGCTACACCTTC. Protein: CASSGGQNYGYTF.

This clone came up a few times. This rearrangement joins TRBV28 to TRBJ1-2; TRBD1 matches 7 bases. The CDR3 totals 19 residues. CDR1 MDHEN and CDR2 SYDVKM come from the germline V gene. V dropped 7 bases and J dropped 0; count of bases not matched to a gene: 20. The CDR3, as DNA: TGTGCCAGCACGCCATTTGAGGGACAGATGAAGAATTCTAACTATGGCTACACCTTC. Translated: CASTPFEGQMKNSNYGYTF.

J is TRBJ2-1 and V is TRBV19, with 8 bases lining up with TRBD1. CDR1 LNHDA and CDR2 SQIVND come from the germline V gene (reference sequence). The CDR3 spans 15 residues. With V trimmed by 7 bases and J by 3 bases, 8 bases remained unmatched. The CDR3 nucleotides read TGTGCCAGTAAGGTTGGACAGGGAGTCTACAATGAGCAGTTCTTC. This sequence encodes CASKVGQGVYNEQFF.

The rearrangement uses TRBV9 and TRBJ1-2; D not certain. The CDR3 loop spans 15 amino acids. V dropped 0 bases and J dropped 5 bases, with 14 bases sitting between them. In germline, CDR1 is SGDLS, CDR2 YYNGEE. The CDR3 region has the DNA TGTGCCAGCAGCGTAGTGGCGGGCCCCACTTATGGCTACACCTTC. Protein: CASSVVAGPTYGYTF.

This chain links TRBV5-1 with TRBJ2-2, with 9 nucleotides matching TRBD1. This CDR3 spans 14 amino acids. The germline CDR1 and CDR2 sequences are SGHRS and YFSETQ. With V trimmed by 4 bases and J by 9 bases, 7 bases remained unmatched. The CDR3 DNA reads TGCGCCAGCAGCGCACAGGGGGCTTTTAGGGAGCTGTTTTTT. The encoded protein is CASSAQGAFRELFF.

This chain joins TRBV27 and TRBJ1-2; 10 bases line up with TRBD1. Germline-derived CDR1 and CDR2 are MNHEY and SMNVEV (reference sequence). The CDR3 is 14 amino acids. Unmatched junction bases numbered 3, after V lost 4 bases and J lost 4 bases. CDR3 sequence: CASSSGQGVYGYTF. Here the CDR3 DNA reads TGTGCCAGCAGTTCCGGACAGGGGGTCTATGGCTACACCTTC.

This clone was seen a handful of times. This chain joins TRBV6-2 or TRBV6-3 and TRBJ2-1; 10 nucleotides line up with TRBD1. Trimming took 6 bases from V and 6 from J; bases not matched to a gene: 8. Germline V gene sequence: CDR1 MNHEY, CDR2 SVGEGT. This CDR3 is built from 15 residues. The CDR3 loop is CASSKRTGGTNEQFF. CDR3 DNA: TGTGCCAGCAGCAAACGGACAGGGGGTACCAATGAGCAGTTCTTC.

This sequence joins TRBV7-3 and TRBJ2-2; 11 bases match TRBD1. Trimming removed 5 bases from V and 4 bases from J; junction bases left unmatched: 12. From germline, CDR1 is SGHTA and CDR2 FQGTGA. The CDR3 consists of 18 residues. CDR3 nucleotides: TGTGCCAGCAGCCCAGGGACAGGGGGTAGTTTGGGCACCGGGGAGCTGTTTTTT. Amino acids: CASSPGTGGSLGTGELFF. Using reference TRBV7-3 and TRBJ2-2 for the parts outside the CDR3, the full variable domain is GAGVSQTPSNKVTEKGKYVELRCDPISGHTALYWYRQSLGQGPEFLIYFQGTGAADDSGLPNDRFFAVRPEGSVSTLKIQRTERGDSAVYLCASSPGTGGSLGTGELFFGEGSRLTVL.